These 5 T cell receptor beta chains came from one sample sequenced in a study of regulatory T cells in long-lasting Graves disease. Assembly of TCR beta libraries relied on iRepertoire HTBI primers together with Arm-PCR of CDR3 regions. TCRdb re-called the multiplex PCR reads through MiXCR, storing one row per CDR3 protein. Here the sample spans a few hundred thousand distinct CDR3 sequences, about a sixth being singletons. Time point denoted: newly diagnosed GD, antithyroid drugs for less than 3 months. Extracted PBMC RNA gave rise to the TCR library. The same data also contributed to another study, on T cells in Graves' hyperthyroidism and ophthalmopathy.

Sequencing was performed on peripheral blood mononuclear cells (PBMCs), taken at new diagnosis, from a patient treated with antithyroid drugs. The receptors stem from a woman between 18 and 29 years old with Graves disease.

The V gene is TRBV7-2, the J gene TRBJ1-2, with D tentatively TRBD1 (5 bases). This CDR3 comprises 15 residues. Germline values: CDR1 SGHTA, CDR2 FQGNSA. Trimming took off 1 base at V and 2 bases at J, with 11 bases between the two ends. DNA for the CDR3: TGTGCCAGCAGCTTAGAGTGGCGGGGGAACTATGGCTACACCTTC. Its translation is CASSLEWRGNYGYTF.

This clonotype was counted many times. The chain's CDR3 is CASSPRGTYEQYF. DNA for the CDR3: TGTGCCAGCTCACCACGGGGAACCTACGAGCAGTACTTC. The gene calls are TRBV18 and TRBJ2-7; D gene ambiguous. V shed 1 base and J shed 2 bases, with 6 bases lying between them. CDR3 length: 13 residues. Germline V lookup: CDR1 KGHSH, CDR2 LQKENI.

The chain uses TRBV20-1 and TRBJ1-4; 11 bases agree with TRBD1. This CDR3 comprises 16 residues. With 0 bases clipped from V and 4 bases from J, the junction kept 4 bases outside the gene matches. The germline CDR1 and CDR2 sequences are DFQATT and SNEGSKA (reference sequence). CDR3 in DNA: TGCAGTGCTAGAGAGGACAGGGGGCTCGGTAATGAAAAACTGTTTTTT. Its protein product is CSAREDRGLGNEKLFF.

Regarding this clonotype: Compared with germline, one end of the junction differs, possibly owing to a read error. The V call is TRBV12-3 or TRBV12-4, the J call TRBJ1-5; TRBD1 might be the D (5 bases). The CDR3 consists of 13 residues. The CDR3 spells CASSQGGYQPQRF. Here the CDR3 DNA reads TGTGCCAGCTCCCAGGGTGGTTACCAGCCCCAGCGTTTT.

The table lists this clonotype with many counts. The rearrangement links TRBV18 to TRBJ2-1; D is unclear. Germline assignment: CDR1 KGHSH and CDR2 LQKENI. The CDR3 sequence is 14 residues long. V lost 2 bases to trimming and J lost 0 bases, with 5 bases between them. The CDR3 DNA is TGTGCCAGCTCACCAGACTTCTCCTACAATGAGCAGTTCTTC. It translates to CASSPDFSYNEQFF.